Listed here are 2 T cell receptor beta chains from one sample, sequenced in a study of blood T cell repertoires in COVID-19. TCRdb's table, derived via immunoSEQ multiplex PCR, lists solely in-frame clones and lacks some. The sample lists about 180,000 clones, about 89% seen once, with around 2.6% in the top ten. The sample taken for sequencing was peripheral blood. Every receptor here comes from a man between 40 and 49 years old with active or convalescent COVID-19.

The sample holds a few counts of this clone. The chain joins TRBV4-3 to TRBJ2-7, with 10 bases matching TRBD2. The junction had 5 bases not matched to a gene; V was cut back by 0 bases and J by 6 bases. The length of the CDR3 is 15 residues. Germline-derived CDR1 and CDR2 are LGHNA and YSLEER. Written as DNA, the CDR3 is TGCGCCAGCAGCCAAGATAGGAGCGGGGGGGCCGAGCAGTACTTC. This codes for CASSQDRSGGAEQYF.

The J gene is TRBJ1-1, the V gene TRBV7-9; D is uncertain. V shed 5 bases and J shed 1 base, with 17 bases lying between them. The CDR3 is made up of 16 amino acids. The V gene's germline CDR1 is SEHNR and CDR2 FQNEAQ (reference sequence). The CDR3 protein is CASSQVDWSPNTEAFF. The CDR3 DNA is TGTGCCAGCAGCCAAGTGGATTGGAGCCCGAACACTGAAGCTTTCTTT.